This TCR beta chain was documented in a study of vaccination effects on CD4 cells after COVID-19. ViraFEST expansion of antigen-specific CD4+ T cells with viral peptide pools preceded sequencing. Scientists isolated CD4+ T cells after a roughly ten-day culture period ended. The vaccine recipients had no prior SARS-CoV-2 infection, with negative nucleocapsid antibodies. A word on this clone: Its target is unknown.

The data were produced by immunoSEQ multiplex PCR, yet TCRdb's version contains in-frame clones alone and is incomplete. This table has around 71,000 clones, around 76% appearing once. The germline V and J ends were trimmed by 0 bases and 1 base, with 11 bases remaining between them. This CDR3 contains 16 residues. Germline CDR1 LNHNV, CDR2 YYDKDF (reference sequence). The sequencing used CD4+ T cells from PBMCs cultured with HCoV-OC43 spike peptides, collected before COVID-19 vaccination. Stated subset: HCoV-OC43 spike overlapping peptide pool stimulation. The source is a human donor who received a COVID-19 vaccine. The chain joins TRBV15 to TRBJ2-3; the D gene is possibly TRBD2 (5 bases). The CDR3 loop reads CATSRDRLARTDTQYF. DNA for the CDR3: TGTGCCACCAGCAGAGATAGGCTAGCCCGCACAGATACGCAGTATTTT.